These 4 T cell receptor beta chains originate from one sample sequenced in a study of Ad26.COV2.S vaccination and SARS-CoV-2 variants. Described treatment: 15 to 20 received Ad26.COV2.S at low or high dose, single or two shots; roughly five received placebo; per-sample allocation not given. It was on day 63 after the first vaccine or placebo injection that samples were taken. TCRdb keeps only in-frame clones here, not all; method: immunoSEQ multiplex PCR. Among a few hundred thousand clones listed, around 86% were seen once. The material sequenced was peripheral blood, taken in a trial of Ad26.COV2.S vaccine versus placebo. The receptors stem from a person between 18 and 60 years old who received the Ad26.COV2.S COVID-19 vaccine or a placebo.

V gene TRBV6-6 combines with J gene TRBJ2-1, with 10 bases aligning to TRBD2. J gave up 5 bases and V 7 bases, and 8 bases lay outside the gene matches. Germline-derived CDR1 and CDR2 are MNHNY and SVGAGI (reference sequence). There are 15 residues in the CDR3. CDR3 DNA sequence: TGTGCCAGCATCTACGGCCTAGCGGGAGACAATGAGCAGTTCTTC. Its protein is CASIYGLAGDNEQFF.

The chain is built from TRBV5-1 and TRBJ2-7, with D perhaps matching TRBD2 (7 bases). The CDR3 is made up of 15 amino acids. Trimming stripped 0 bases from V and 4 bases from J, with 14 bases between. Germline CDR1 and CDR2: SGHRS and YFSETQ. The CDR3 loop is CASSLASGGRYEQYF. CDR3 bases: TGCGCCAGCAGCTTGGCCTCCGGGGGGCGATACGAGCAGTACTTC.

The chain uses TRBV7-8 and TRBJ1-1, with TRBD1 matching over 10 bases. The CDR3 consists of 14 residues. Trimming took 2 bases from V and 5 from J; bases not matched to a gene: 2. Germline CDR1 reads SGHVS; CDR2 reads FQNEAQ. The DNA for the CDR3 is TGTGCCAGCAGCTTAAGGACAGGGGGAACTGAAGCTTTCTTT. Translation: CASSLRTGGTEAFF.

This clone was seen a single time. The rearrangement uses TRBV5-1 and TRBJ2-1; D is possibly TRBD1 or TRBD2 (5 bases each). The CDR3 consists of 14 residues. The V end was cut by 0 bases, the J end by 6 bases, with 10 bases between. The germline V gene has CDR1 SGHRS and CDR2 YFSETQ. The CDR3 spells CASSLDGTFNEQFF. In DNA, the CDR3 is TGCGCCAGCAGCTTGGACGGGACCTTCAATGAGCAGTTCTTC.